These 25 T cell receptor beta chains were sequenced from one sample in a study of blood T cell repertoires in COVID-19. Repertoires were generated with immunoSEQ multiplex PCR, while TCRdb's copy carries only in-frame clones and drops some. The sample lists 200,000 to 250,000 clones, 82% occurring once. The sample was PBMCs or T cells enriched from blood (not recorded which). These receptors were obtained from a woman aged 60-75 years who had recovered from COVID-19.

This clone is medium-sized within its sample. J is TRBJ1-2 and V is TRBV29-1; weak D call: TRBD1 (6 bases). The CDR3 runs to 13 residues. Trimming stripped 7 bases from V and 5 bases from J, with 17 bases between. The germline V gene encodes CDR1 SQVTM and CDR2 ANQGSEA. CDR3 loop: CSAGPGTPYGYTF. The CDR3 nucleotides read TGCAGCGCCGGCCCCGGGACACCTTATGGCTACACCTTC.

The chain joins TRBV19 to TRBJ1-6, with 9 bases identical to TRBD1. V gave up 1 base and J gave up 13 bases; unmatched junction bases: 5. CDR3 size: 14 residues. CDR1 is LNHDA and CDR2 is SQIVND in the germline V gene (reference sequence). The DNA of the CDR3 is TGTGCCAGTAGTATAGCTCGGACAGGGGACCCCCTCCACTTT. As protein: CASSIARTGDPLHF.

This clone has just one count. In nucleotides, the CDR3 is TGTGCCAGTAGAGGGACAGGGAAGATCCGTAATGGCTACACCTTC. This codes for CASRGTGKIRNGYTF. The V gene is TRBV19, the J gene TRBJ1-2; 9 nucleotides align to TRBD1. The germline V gene has CDR1 LNHDA and CDR2 SQIVND (reference sequence). The CDR3 sequence is 15 residues long. V lost 6 bases and J lost 6; bases outside the gene matches: 11. The full variable domain, its missing parts supplied by reference TRBV19 and TRBJ1-2, is DGGITQSPKYLFRKEGQNVTLSCEQNLNHDAMYWYRQDPGQGLRLIYYSQIVNDFQKGDIAEGYSVSREKKESFPLTVTSAQKNPTAFYLCASRGTGKIRNGYTFGSGTRLTVV.

This clone was observed a few times. The V gene is TRBV5-1, the J gene TRBJ2-2; TRBD2 matches at 9 bases. CDR3 size: 15 residues. V was pared by 2 bases and J by 6 bases, with 5 bases of the junction left unmatched. Germline V gene lookup returns CDR1 SGHRS and CDR2 YFSETQ. The CDR3 protein is CASSLAGGGAGELFF. The CDR3 coding sequence is TGCGCCAGCAGCTTAGCGGGAGGTGGTGCCGGGGAGCTGTTTTTT.

The V gene is TRBV6-5, the J gene TRBJ2-7, with TRBD1 matching 10 bases. This CDR3 is built from 14 residues. Germline CDR1 reads MNHEY; CDR2 reads SVGAGI. J lost 3 bases, V lost 4 bases, and 3 bases had no gene match. CDR3 protein: CASSLRTGGYEQYF. CDR3 bases: TGTGCCAGCAGTTTACGGACAGGGGGCTACGAGCAGTACTTC.

The chain uses TRBV6-2 or TRBV6-3 and TRBJ2-3, with D perhaps TRBD1 (5 bases). The CDR3 is made up of 12 amino acids. The germline CDR1 and CDR2 sequences are MNHEY and SVGEGT. The V gene lost 2 bases and the J gene lost 8 bases, with 8 bases spanning the gap. CDR3 coding DNA: TGTGCCAGCAGTTACGGGCAGGGTACGCAGTATTTT. Protein sequence: CASSYGQGTQYF.

The chain links TRBV3-1 (or the pseudogene TRBV3-2) to TRBJ1-6; D unresolved. Trimming took off 2 bases at V and 7 bases at J, with 12 bases between the two ends. Germline assignment: CDR1 LGHDT and CDR2 YNNKEL (reference sequence). The CDR3 contains 15 residues. The CDR3 reads CASSQKASQNSPLHF. DNA of the CDR3: TGTGCCAGCAGCCAAAAGGCTAGTCAAAATTCACCCCTCCACTTT.

The rearrangement uses TRBV6-5 and TRBJ2-3, with D possibly matching TRBD1 (6 bases). Germline CDR1 and CDR2: MNHEY and SVGAGI. The length of the CDR3 is 16 residues. V was trimmed by 0 bases and J by 4 bases, leaving 14 bases between them. The CDR3 is CASSYSIPGGADTQYF. The CDR3 DNA sequence: TGTGCCAGCAGTTACTCGATTCCTGGGGGCGCAGATACGCAGTATTTT.

The V and J genes are TRBV9 and TRBJ2-5, with D hard to call. Trimming removed 0 bases from V and 4 bases from J, with 7 bases in between. This CDR3 has 13 amino acids. The germline V gene encodes CDR1 SGDLS and CDR2 YYNGEE. CDR3 nucleotide sequence: TGTGCCAGCAGCGTAGGCTCAGGAGAGACCCAGTACTTC. This gives the protein CASSVGSGETQYF.

The gene calls are TRBV20-1 and TRBJ1-1, with TRBD1 as a possible D gene (5 bases). This CDR3 is built from 11 residues. CDR1 and CDR2 (germline): DFQATT, SNEGSKA (reference sequence). CDR3 bases: TGCAGCCCGGGGGGGTTGACTGAAGCTTTCTTT. Protein sequence: CSPGGLTEAFF.

The chain carries TRBV7-9 and TRBJ2-7; TRBD1 agrees at 8 bases. CDR1 and CDR2 (germline): SEHNR, FQNEAQ (reference sequence). V was pared by 4 bases and J by 6 bases, with 8 bases of the junction left unmatched. The CDR3 has 14 amino acids. The CDR3 reads CASSSGQGISEQYF. For the CDR3, the DNA is TGTGCCAGCAGCTCTGGACAGGGAATTAGCGAGCAGTACTTC.

V is TRBV29-1 and J is TRBJ2-7; a weak D match, TRBD2 (6 bases). CDR3 length equals 13 residues. Germline V gene data show CDR1 as SQVTM and CDR2 as ANQGSEA. Trimming took off 6 bases at V and 3 bases at J, with 15 bases between the two ends. The CDR3, as DNA: TGCAGCGTGGACAAACGGGGGAGCTACGAGCAGTACTTC. It encodes CSVDKRGSYEQYF.

This rearrangement joins TRBV3-1 (or the pseudogene TRBV3-2) to TRBJ1-2; a weak D match, TRBD1 (5 bases). The V gene lost 0 bases and the J gene lost 4 bases, with 12 bases spanning the gap. Looked up from germline, CDR1 is LGHDT and CDR2 is YNNKEL (reference sequence). The CDR3 extends over 15 amino acids. CDR3 residues: CASSQDFQGFYGYTF. CDR3 bases: TGTGCCAGCAGCCAAGATTTCCAGGGCTTCTATGGCTACACCTTC.

The chain couples TRBV19 to TRBJ2-5; the D is unclear. The CDR3 sequence is 13 residues long. Germline-derived CDR1 and CDR2 are LNHDA and SQIVND (reference sequence). V dropped 6 bases and J dropped 4 bases, with 12 bases sitting between them. The CDR3 sequence: CASSERWLETQYF. The CDR3 DNA reads as TGTGCCAGTAGCGAGAGGTGGTTAGAGACCCAGTACTTC.

The rearrangement uses TRBV10-3 and TRBJ1-1, with 9 bases aligning to TRBD1. Trimming took 4 bases from V and 3 from J; bases not matched to a gene: 3. Looked up from germline, CDR1 is ENHRY and CDR2 is SYGVKD. The CDR3 sequence is 14 residues long. The chain's CDR3 is CAISGGQGYTEAFF. CDR3 sequence (DNA): TGTGCCATCAGTGGGGGACAGGGCTACACTGAAGCTTTCTTT.

The chain links TRBV7-6 to TRBJ2-1, with D unclear. The CDR3 covers 12 residues. The germline CDR1 and CDR2 sequences are SGHVS and FNYEAQ. Trimming took 2 bases from V and 7 from J, leaving 6 bases between them. The CDR3 sequence is CASSLFRNEQFF. The DNA for the CDR3 is TGTGCCAGCAGCTTATTCCGGAATGAGCAGTTCTTC.

Only one count was recorded for this clone. V is TRBV12-5 and J is TRBJ1-2, with D possibly being TRBD1 (5 bases). Trimming left V 2 bases short and J 12 bases short, with 16 bases between. CDR3 length: 13 residues. Germline V CDR1 and CDR2: LGHNT, FRNRAP. The DNA for the CDR3 is TGTGCTAGTGGTTTGCCCCAGGCGGGGGGGAACACCTTC. Its translation is CASGLPQAGGNTF.

The rearrangement links TRBV7-9 to TRBJ2-2; perhaps TRBD2 as D (6 bases). CDR1 and CDR2 (germline): SEHNR, FQNEAQ (reference sequence). CDR3 length: 14 amino acids. Deletions cut 5 bases from V and 5 bases from J, with 12 bases between. CDR3 in amino acids: CASSGRKSTGELFF. The CDR3, as DNA: TGTGCCAGCAGCGGGAGGAAGTCGACCGGGGAGCTGTTTTTT.

This chain uses TRBV11-2 with TRBJ2-5, with 16 bases lining up with TRBD2. V was clipped by 5 bases and J by 2 bases; unmatched bases: 8. From germline, CDR1 is SGHAT and CDR2 FQNNGV. CDR3 length: 18 residues. The CDR3: CASSPLGLAGGRQETQYF. The CDR3 coding sequence is TGTGCCAGCAGCCCACTGGGACTAGCGGGAGGGCGGCAAGAGACCCAGTACTTC.

This clone appeared a few times. The chain has TRBV14 and TRBJ2-7; maybe TRBD2 (6 bases). Germline V lookup: CDR1 SGHDN, CDR2 FVKESK. V was cut by 4 bases and J by 5 bases, with 18 bases left in between. The CDR3 totals 15 residues. CDR3 region: CASSPLYGSGHEQYF. Written as DNA, the CDR3 is TGTGCCAGCAGCCCGCTTTATGGTAGCGGCCACGAGCAGTACTTC.

The chain joins TRBV5-6 to TRBJ2-1; D is possibly TRBD2 (6 bases). This CDR3 spans 14 amino acids. Germline-derived CDR1 and CDR2 are SGHDT and YYEEEE. V was pared by 1 base and J by 4 bases, with 9 bases between. The CDR3 DNA sequence: TGTGCCAGCAGCTTGAGGCGGGATTACAATGAGCAGTTCTTC. Translating gives CASSLRRDYNEQFF.

This rearrangement joins TRBV4-2 to TRBJ1-4, with 10 bases lining up with TRBD1. The CDR3 loop spans 14 amino acids. V was clipped by 3 bases and J by 6 bases; unmatched bases: 1. Germline loops: CDR1 LGHNA, CDR2 YNFKEQ. CDR3 DNA sequence: TGTGCCAGCAGCCATGGGACAGGGGATGAAAAACTGTTTTTT. Translating it yields CASSHGTGDEKLFF.

The V and J genes are TRBV14 and TRBJ1-1, with D unresolved. CDR1 is SGHDN and CDR2 is FVKESK in the germline V gene. There are 14 residues in the CDR3. The ends were cut back, 1 base at V and 0 bases at J, with 6 bases in the middle. The CDR3 DNA sequence: TGTGCCAGCAGCCAAGTCTCGGTGAACACTGAAGCTTTCTTT. Protein sequence: CASSQVSVNTEAFF.

This rearrangement joins TRBV5-8 to TRBJ2-7; 9 bases agree with TRBD1. Looked up from germline, CDR1 is SGHTS and CDR2 is YDEGEE. V was clipped by 4 bases and J by 3 bases; unmatched bases: 8. The CDR3 contains 15 residues. In nucleotides, the CDR3 is TGTGCCAGCAGCCGGGGACAGGGAGCCAACTACGAGCAGTACTTC. It specifies CASSRGQGANYEQYF.

The gene calls are TRBV11-3 and TRBJ2-6, with no clear D. Germline-derived CDR1 and CDR2 are SGHNT and YENEEA. V was pared by 5 bases and J by 0 bases, with 11 bases between. The CDR3 covers 16 residues. The CDR3 is CASSDFTDSGANVLTF. Here the CDR3 DNA reads TGTGCCAGCAGCGATTTTACAGACTCTGGGGCCAACGTCCTGACTTTC.